A selection of T cell receptor beta chains follows, all from one sample in a study of blood T cell repertoires in COVID-19. Assay: immunoSEQ multiplex PCR; the TCRdb copy retains only in-frame clones and omits some. Found here are 80,000 to 100,000 clones, about 74% of them singletons; the top ten hold just under 4%. The sequencing sample was made of peripheral blood. The source of these receptors is a man aged 65 to 85 with COVID-19, enrolled during active disease. Both conserved end residues are part of each CDR3. Each record gives: CDR3 DNA, CDR3 protein, D gene, J gene, clone size, CDR3 length, V gene. D genes are given only for firm matches. Clone size is shown for a subset of rows, as once, few, many or a class of expanded clone.

cdr3_nt: TGTGCCAGCAGCACAGGGGGCGGGAACTACAATGAGCAGTTCTTC
cdr3_aa: CASSTGGGNYNEQFF
d_call: TRBD1
j_call: TRBJ2-1
clone_size: -
cdr3_length: 15
v_call: TRBV6-5

cdr3_nt: TGCGCCAGCAGCCCGGGACAGGGTTCAGATACGCAGTATTTT
cdr3_aa: CASSPGQGSDTQYF
d_call: TRBD1
j_call: TRBJ2-3
clone_size: -
cdr3_length: 14
v_call: TRBV5-1

cdr3_nt: TGTGCCAGCAGCTTTACTAGCGGGAGAAAGGACGAGCAGTACTTC
cdr3_aa: CASSFTSGRKDEQYF
d_call: TRBD2
j_call: TRBJ2-7
clone_size: few
cdr3_length: 15
v_call: TRBV7-6

cdr3_nt: TGTGCCAGCACTTACAGGGGTTCTTCACCCCTCCACTTT
cdr3_aa: CASTYRGSSPLHF
d_call: TRBD1
j_call: TRBJ1-6
clone_size: -
cdr3_length: 13
v_call: TRBV12-3/TRBV12-4

cdr3_nt: TGTGCCAGCAGCCCCCCGGGTTCACGAGCAACAAGGAACAATGAGCAGTTCTTC
cdr3_aa: CASSPPGSRATRNNEQFF
d_call: -
j_call: TRBJ2-1
clone_size: few
cdr3_length: 18
v_call: TRBV7-2

cdr3_nt: TGTGCCAGCAGTTTTCTGAGCGGAAGGGTCAATGAGCAGTTCTTC
cdr3_aa: CASSFLSGRVNEQFF
d_call: -
j_call: TRBJ2-1
clone_size: -
cdr3_length: 15
v_call: TRBV27

cdr3_nt: TGCAGCGTTGCCCCCGGGACAGGGTCCTGGGAGACCCAGTACTTC
cdr3_aa: CSVAPGTGSWETQYF
d_call: TRBD1
j_call: TRBJ2-5
clone_size: -
cdr3_length: 15
v_call: TRBV29-1

cdr3_nt: TGTGCCAGCTCACCGCAGGGAAGCAGAAATACCATATATTTT
cdr3_aa: CASSPQGSRNTIYF
d_call: -
j_call: TRBJ1-3
clone_size: -
cdr3_length: 14
v_call: TRBV18

cdr3_nt: TGTGCCAGCTCACCGCTAGCGGGAGAGGTCGTGGGCGAGCAGTACTTC
cdr3_aa: CASSPLAGEVVGEQYF
d_call: TRBD2
j_call: TRBJ2-7
clone_size: -
cdr3_length: 16
v_call: TRBV18

cdr3_nt: TGTGCCAGCAGTTTAAGGACTCGGGGTGAAAAACTGTTTTTT
cdr3_aa: CASSLRTRGEKLFF
d_call: -
j_call: TRBJ1-4
clone_size: -
cdr3_length: 14
v_call: TRBV27

cdr3_nt: TGTGCCAGCAGTCACCTGGAGGCTAATGAAAAACTGTTTTTT
cdr3_aa: CASSHLEANEKLFF
d_call: -
j_call: TRBJ1-4
clone_size: once
cdr3_length: 14
v_call: TRBV28

cdr3_nt: TGCGCCAGCAGCCCTGGAGGAGTGTCTACCGGGGAGCTGTTTTTT
cdr3_aa: CASSPGGVSTGELFF
d_call: -
j_call: TRBJ2-2
clone_size: -
cdr3_length: 15
v_call: TRBV4-3

cdr3_nt: TGTGCCAGCAGTCGACAGACCACTGAAGCTTTCTTT
cdr3_aa: CASSRQTTEAFF
d_call: -
j_call: TRBJ1-1
clone_size: -
cdr3_length: 12
v_call: TRBV6-2/TRBV6-3

cdr3_nt: TGTGCCAGCAGTTACGGGGGACAGAAGGACGAAAAACTGTTTTTT
cdr3_aa: CASSYGGQKDEKLFF
d_call: TRBD1
j_call: TRBJ1-4
clone_size: -
cdr3_length: 15
v_call: TRBV6-5

cdr3_nt: TGTGCCAGCAGCTTTTACAGAAATACCTACGAGCAGTACTTC
cdr3_aa: CASSFYRNTYEQYF
d_call: -
j_call: TRBJ2-7
clone_size: -
cdr3_length: 14
v_call: TRBV11-2

cdr3_nt: TGTGCCAGCAGGTTGGACAGGACCTATGGCTACACCTTC
cdr3_aa: CASRLDRTYGYTF
d_call: TRBD1
j_call: TRBJ1-2
clone_size: once
cdr3_length: 13
v_call: TRBV27

cdr3_nt: TGTGCTAGTGGTTTGGGGACAGGGAACACTGAAGCTTTCTTT
cdr3_aa: CASGLGTGNTEAFF
d_call: TRBD1
j_call: TRBJ1-1
clone_size: -
cdr3_length: 14
v_call: TRBV12-5

cdr3_nt: TGCGCCAGCAGCTGGGCGGGGGTGTCAGGAGATACGCAGTATTTT
cdr3_aa: CASSWAGVSGDTQYF
d_call: TRBD2
j_call: TRBJ2-3
clone_size: -
cdr3_length: 15
v_call: TRBV5-1

cdr3_nt: TGTGCCAGCAGCGAGGGACAAACCTACGAGCAGTACTTC
cdr3_aa: CASSEGQTYEQYF
d_call: -
j_call: TRBJ2-7
clone_size: once
cdr3_length: 13
v_call: TRBV11-3

cdr3_nt: TGTGCCAGCAGCGTAGTCGGCGGGCAGGTGAACACTGAAGCTTTCTTT
cdr3_aa: CASSVVGGQVNTEAFF
d_call: -
j_call: TRBJ1-1
clone_size: -
cdr3_length: 16
v_call: TRBV9

cdr3_nt: TGTGCCAGCAGCCCTCGATTCCAACAGGGGCTCAGCTATGGCTACACCTTC
cdr3_aa: CASSPRFQQGLSYGYTF
d_call: TRBD1
j_call: TRBJ1-2
clone_size: -
cdr3_length: 17
v_call: TRBV4-2

cdr3_nt: TGTGCCAGCAGCCAAAGGGCAGGGGCTAAGGGCTACACCTTC
cdr3_aa: CASSQRAGAKGYTF
d_call: -
j_call: TRBJ1-2
clone_size: -
cdr3_length: 14
v_call: TRBV27

cdr3_nt: TGTGCCAGCAGTGAGCAGGGATCTTCACCCCTCCACTTT
cdr3_aa: CASSEQGSSPLHF
d_call: -
j_call: TRBJ1-6
clone_size: -
cdr3_length: 13
v_call: TRBV6-4

cdr3_nt: TGTGCCAGCAGCCCCCTCCCGGCCTCGGGGCAGCCCCAGCATTTT
cdr3_aa: CASSPLPASGQPQHF
d_call: -
j_call: TRBJ1-5
clone_size: few
cdr3_length: 15
v_call: TRBV9

cdr3_nt: TGTGCCAGCAGCTTAGGGGGACACAGCACAGATACGCAGTATTTT
cdr3_aa: CASSLGGHSTDTQYF
d_call: -
j_call: TRBJ2-3
clone_size: -
cdr3_length: 15
v_call: TRBV11-2

cdr3_nt: TGTGCCCTCGGCAGGGGACAGGGTCGAGAGCAGTACTTC
cdr3_aa: CALGRGQGREQYF
d_call: TRBD1
j_call: TRBJ2-7
clone_size: -
cdr3_length: 13
v_call: TRBV30

cdr3_nt: TGTGCCAGCAGCGGACAGACTAACTATGGCTACACCTTC
cdr3_aa: CASSGQTNYGYTF
d_call: -
j_call: TRBJ1-2
clone_size: -
cdr3_length: 13
v_call: TRBV9

cdr3_nt: TGCGCCAGCAGCCAAGATGTTACTAGCCAAGGTTCAGATACGCAGTATTTT
cdr3_aa: CASSQDVTSQGSDTQYF
d_call: -
j_call: TRBJ2-3
clone_size: -
cdr3_length: 17
v_call: TRBV4-3

cdr3_nt: TGTGCCAGCAGCGTCCGGGCCGGGGAGCTGTTTTTT
cdr3_aa: CASSVRAGELFF
d_call: -
j_call: TRBJ2-2
clone_size: -
cdr3_length: 12
v_call: TRBV9

cdr3_nt: TGTGCCAGCAGCCACCTTAGCGGGAGGGTTGACGGGGAGCTGTTTTTT
cdr3_aa: CASSHLSGRVDGELFF
d_call: TRBD2
j_call: TRBJ2-2
clone_size: -
cdr3_length: 16
v_call: TRBV3-1/TRBV3-2

cdr3_nt: TGCGCCAGCTCCCTGGGGGGGCCGGGGGCCAACGTCCTGACTTTC
cdr3_aa: CASSLGGPGANVLTF
d_call: -
j_call: TRBJ2-6
clone_size: -
cdr3_length: 15
v_call: TRBV5-1

cdr3_nt: TGCGCCAGCAGCCTGAGCGGGAGCCTAGTAAGCGAGCAGTACTTC
cdr3_aa: CASSLSGSLVSEQYF
d_call: TRBD2
j_call: TRBJ2-7
clone_size: -
cdr3_length: 15
v_call: TRBV5-1

cdr3_nt: TGTGCCAGCAGCTTAGGCGGGGAGAGGCAGCCCCAGCATTTT
cdr3_aa: CASSLGGERQPQHF
d_call: -
j_call: TRBJ1-5
clone_size: -
cdr3_length: 14
v_call: TRBV11-1

cdr3_nt: TGTGCCAGCAGCCCAGAGTGGGGCTTGGAAGAAAAACTGTTTTTT
cdr3_aa: CASSPEWGLEEKLFF
d_call: -
j_call: TRBJ1-4
clone_size: -
cdr3_length: 15
v_call: TRBV6-5

cdr3_nt: TGTGCCAGCAGTTTTTTGAGCTCTGCAGATACGCAGTATTTT
cdr3_aa: CASSFLSSADTQYF
d_call: -
j_call: TRBJ2-3
clone_size: many
cdr3_length: 14
v_call: TRBV28

cdr3_nt: TGTGCCAGCAGCGAAGAGGACAGGGATTTTGGCAATCAGCCCCAGCATTTT
cdr3_aa: CASSEEDRDFGNQPQHF
d_call: TRBD1
j_call: TRBJ1-5
clone_size: -
cdr3_length: 17
v_call: TRBV4-2

cdr3_nt: TGTGCCAGTAGTACCCGACAGGGAAGGAACTATGGCTACACCTTC
cdr3_aa: CASSTRQGRNYGYTF
d_call: TRBD1
j_call: TRBJ1-2
clone_size: -
cdr3_length: 15
v_call: TRBV19

cdr3_nt: TGCAGTGCCCTTACTAGCGGCGAGCAGTTCTTC
cdr3_aa: CSALTSGEQFF
d_call: TRBD2
j_call: TRBJ2-1
clone_size: -
cdr3_length: 11
v_call: TRBV20-1

cdr3_nt: TGTGCCAGCACCACGCTCGCGGAGTCGGGGATAGCTTTCTTT
cdr3_aa: CASTTLAESGIAFF
d_call: -
j_call: TRBJ1-1
clone_size: -
cdr3_length: 14
v_call: TRBV6-5

cdr3_nt: TGCGCCAGCAGTTTGGAGGCAGGAACCTACGAGCAGTACTTC
cdr3_aa: CASSLEAGTYEQYF
d_call: -
j_call: TRBJ2-7
clone_size: -
cdr3_length: 14
v_call: TRBV5-1

cdr3_nt: TGTGCCAGCACCTTCAACCCTACCACAGATACGCAGTATTTT
cdr3_aa: CASTFNPTTDTQYF
d_call: -
j_call: TRBJ2-3
clone_size: -
cdr3_length: 14
v_call: TRBV9

cdr3_nt: TGCGCCAGCAGCTTGCGGACAGGGGATAGGTATGGCTACACCTTC
cdr3_aa: CASSLRTGDRYGYTF
d_call: TRBD1
j_call: TRBJ1-2
clone_size: -
cdr3_length: 15
v_call: TRBV5-1

cdr3_nt: TGTGCCAGTAGAGAGAGTGACTACAGCTCCTACAATGAGCAGTTCTTC
cdr3_aa: CASRESDYSSYNEQFF
d_call: -
j_call: TRBJ2-1
clone_size: few
cdr3_length: 16
v_call: TRBV19

cdr3_nt: TGTGCCAGCAGCCCAGGGTCCCCCCCGATGAACACTGAAGCTTTCTTT
cdr3_aa: CASSPGSPPMNTEAFF
d_call: -
j_call: TRBJ1-1
clone_size: -
cdr3_length: 16
v_call: TRBV25-1

cdr3_nt: TGTGCCAGTAGTACGATGAGGACTAGCGTCCACAATGAGCAGTTCTTC
cdr3_aa: CASSTMRTSVHNEQFF
d_call: TRBD2
j_call: TRBJ2-1
clone_size: -
cdr3_length: 16
v_call: TRBV19

cdr3_nt: TGTGCCAGTAGCAGGGACAGGGGGCCCCAAGAGACCCAGTACTTC
cdr3_aa: CASSRDRGPQETQYF
d_call: TRBD1
j_call: TRBJ2-5
clone_size: -
cdr3_length: 15
v_call: TRBV19

cdr3_nt: TGTGCCAGCAGCTTTCTCACCCAGTTCTCCTACGAGCAGTACTTC
cdr3_aa: CASSFLTQFSYEQYF
d_call: -
j_call: TRBJ2-7
clone_size: few
cdr3_length: 15
v_call: TRBV7-2

cdr3_nt: TGTGCCAGCAGCCGGGGGGCCCCAAGGGAGCAGTACTTC
cdr3_aa: CASSRGAPREQYF
d_call: -
j_call: TRBJ2-7
clone_size: -
cdr3_length: 13
v_call: TRBV5-4

cdr3_nt: TGTGCCAGCTCATACCAGGGCGGTCCAGATACGCAGTATTTT
cdr3_aa: CASSYQGGPDTQYF
d_call: -
j_call: TRBJ2-3
clone_size: -
cdr3_length: 14
v_call: TRBV18

cdr3_nt: TGTGCCACCAGTGATTCTCGGGAATCCTACGAGCAGTACTTC
cdr3_aa: CATSDSRESYEQYF
d_call: -
j_call: TRBJ2-7
clone_size: few
cdr3_length: 14
v_call: TRBV24-1

cdr3_nt: TGTGCCAGCAGCGTAGTTCCGGCAGGGACTGAAGCTTTCTTT
cdr3_aa: CASSVVPAGTEAFF
d_call: -
j_call: TRBJ1-1
clone_size: -
cdr3_length: 14
v_call: TRBV9

cdr3_nt: TGCAGCGTCCAAGACAGGGCGGGAAACACCATATATTTT
cdr3_aa: CSVQDRAGNTIYF
d_call: TRBD1
j_call: TRBJ1-3
clone_size: -
cdr3_length: 13
v_call: TRBV29-1

cdr3_nt: TGTGCCAGCAGCCATTCCTACTCCCGGGACAGGACTTCCAATGAGCAGTTCTTC
cdr3_aa: CASSHSYSRDRTSNEQFF
d_call: TRBD1
j_call: TRBJ2-1
clone_size: -
cdr3_length: 18
v_call: TRBV7-9

cdr3_nt: TGTGCCAGTAGTATAACGGGTGGTGGAAACACTGAAGCTTTCTTT
cdr3_aa: CASSITGGGNTEAFF
d_call: -
j_call: TRBJ1-1
clone_size: -
cdr3_length: 15
v_call: TRBV19

cdr3_nt: TGTGCCAGTAGCAATGAAAAGAACACGCGGGCTGAAGCTTTCTTT
cdr3_aa: CASSNEKNTRAEAFF
d_call: -
j_call: TRBJ1-1
clone_size: -
cdr3_length: 15
v_call: TRBV19

cdr3_nt: TGTGCCAGCAGCTACGGACAGGGAGAGGGCTACACCTTC
cdr3_aa: CASSYGQGEGYTF
d_call: TRBD1
j_call: TRBJ1-2
clone_size: -
cdr3_length: 13
v_call: TRBV7-9